The rows below give T cell receptor beta chains drawn from one sample of a study of cytomegalovirus exposure and HLA in healthy donors. Sequencing was performed with immunoSEQ multiplex PCR; in TCRdb, only in-frame clones are kept and a portion is missing. The sample contains 95,000 to 100,000 clones, 76% of which appear only once. Sequenced input: PBMCs. These receptors were collected from a woman aged 55-69 years in good health and CMV-seropositive. CDR3s include the opening cysteine and the closing phenylalanine or tryptophan. A D gene is named only where the DNA matches it firmly. Expanded clones are given a class, and other clones once, few, many or no size at all.

CDR3 length: 15
V gene: TRBV9
D gene: -
clone size: once
J gene: TRBJ1-2
CDR3 protein: CASSVGEWGEYGYTF
CDR3 DNA: TGTGCCAGCAGCGTAGGGGAGTGGGGAGAGTATGGCTACACCTTC

CDR3 length: 15
V gene: TRBV7-3
D gene: -
clone size: -
J gene: TRBJ2-1
CDR3 protein: CASSFQGQAYNEQFF
CDR3 DNA: TGTGCCAGCAGCTTCCAGGGGCAGGCCTACAATGAGCAGTTCTTC

CDR3 length: 14
V gene: TRBV19
D gene: -
clone size: -
J gene: TRBJ1-5
CDR3 protein: CASSIWGVGQPQHF
CDR3 DNA: TGTGCCAGTAGTATTTGGGGGGTGGGTCAGCCCCAGCATTTT

CDR3 length: 20
V gene: TRBV7-3
D gene: TRBD2
clone size: -
J gene: TRBJ2-1
CDR3 protein: CASSLLRTSGRARVGNEQFF
CDR3 DNA: TGTGCCAGCAGCTTATTGCGGACTAGCGGGAGGGCCCGGGTTGGTAATGAGCAGTTCTTC

CDR3 length: 14
V gene: TRBV7-9
D gene: TRBD1
clone size: few
J gene: TRBJ1-1
CDR3 protein: CASRRQGALTEAFF
CDR3 DNA: TGTGCCAGCAGACGACAGGGGGCCCTTACTGAAGCTTTCTTT

CDR3 length: 14
V gene: TRBV2
D gene: -
clone size: -
J gene: TRBJ2-6
CDR3 protein: CASSRYSGANVLTF
CDR3 DNA: TGTGCCAGCAGCAGGTACTCTGGGGCCAACGTCCTGACTTTC

CDR3 length: 14
V gene: TRBV28
D gene: -
clone size: -
J gene: TRBJ2-7
CDR3 protein: CASRANRVGNEQYF
CDR3 DNA: TGTGCCAGCAGGGCCAACAGGGTAGGAAACGAGCAGTACTTC

CDR3 length: 17
V gene: TRBV18
D gene: TRBD2
clone size: -
J gene: TRBJ2-5
CDR3 protein: CASSPSGRGVLKETQYF
CDR3 DNA: TGTGCCAGCTCACCTAGCGGGAGAGGCGTCTTAAAAGAGACCCAGTACTTC

CDR3 length: 16
V gene: TRBV28
D gene: -
clone size: -
J gene: TRBJ1-4
CDR3 protein: CASRVQTSLGNEKLFF
CDR3 DNA: TGTGCCAGCAGGGTCCAGACATCCTTGGGTAATGAAAAACTGTTTTTT

CDR3 length: 14
V gene: TRBV30
D gene: -
clone size: -
J gene: TRBJ2-7
CDR3 protein: CAWSVAGQTYEQYF
CDR3 DNA: TGTGCCTGGAGTGTCGCGGGGCAAACCTACGAGCAGTACTTC

CDR3 length: 14
V gene: TRBV18
D gene: -
clone size: -
J gene: TRBJ1-2
CDR3 protein: CASSPDMARRGYTF
CDR3 DNA: TGTGCCAGCTCGCCTGACATGGCTCGGAGGGGCTACACCTTC

CDR3 length: 13
V gene: TRBV4-1
D gene: -
clone size: -
J gene: TRBJ1-2
CDR3 protein: CASSQRSRNGYTF
CDR3 DNA: TGCGCCAGCAGCCAGCGGTCGAGGAATGGCTACACCTTC

CDR3 length: 13
V gene: TRBV6-1
D gene: TRBD1
clone size: few
J gene: TRBJ1-5
CDR3 protein: CASRDSLNQPQHF
CDR3 DNA: TGTGCCAGCCGGGACAGCCTAAATCAGCCCCAGCATTTT

CDR3 length: 15
V gene: TRBV2
D gene: -
clone size: once
J gene: TRBJ1-1
CDR3 protein: CASKAAWSEHTEAFF
CDR3 DNA: TGTGCCAGCAAGGCAGCATGGAGCGAGCACACTGAAGCTTTCTTT

CDR3 length: 15
V gene: TRBV2
D gene: TRBD1
clone size: -
J gene: TRBJ1-2
CDR3 protein: CASSADRAPSYGYTF
CDR3 DNA: TGTGCCAGCTCAGCGGACAGGGCACCATCTTATGGCTACACCTTC

CDR3 length: 15
V gene: TRBV15
D gene: -
clone size: -
J gene: TRBJ1-1
CDR3 protein: CATSRGGRVNTEAFF
CDR3 DNA: TGTGCCACCAGCAGAGGGGGCAGGGTGAACACTGAAGCTTTCTTT

CDR3 length: 12
V gene: TRBV7-9
D gene: -
clone size: -
J gene: TRBJ2-1
CDR3 protein: CASSLGANEQFF
CDR3 DNA: TGTGCCAGCAGCTTAGGGGCTAATGAGCAGTTCTTC

CDR3 length: 14
V gene: TRBV4-1
D gene: -
clone size: once
J gene: TRBJ1-4
CDR3 protein: CASSTTWSGEKLFF
CDR3 DNA: TGCGCCAGCAGCACAACCTGGTCCGGGGAAAAACTGTTTTTT

CDR3 length: 12
V gene: TRBV7-9
D gene: -
clone size: -
J gene: TRBJ1-2
CDR3 protein: CASSLGGLGYTF
CDR3 DNA: TGTGCCAGCAGCTTAGGGGGGCTTGGCTACACCTTC

CDR3 length: 13
V gene: TRBV27
D gene: TRBD1
clone size: -
J gene: TRBJ1-5
CDR3 protein: CASSRQGWQPQHF
CDR3 DNA: TGTGCCAGCAGTCGACAGGGCTGGCAGCCCCAGCATTTT

CDR3 length: 13
V gene: TRBV10-3
D gene: TRBD1
clone size: -
J gene: TRBJ2-3
CDR3 protein: CAISGGQGDTQYF
CDR3 DNA: TGTGCCATCAGCGGGGGACAGGGGGATACGCAGTATTTT

CDR3 length: 15
V gene: TRBV5-1
D gene: TRBD1
clone size: -
J gene: TRBJ2-1
CDR3 protein: CASSLEGASYNEQFF
CDR3 DNA: TGCGCCAGCAGCTTGGAGGGGGCCTCCTACAATGAGCAGTTCTTC

CDR3 length: 13
V gene: TRBV19
D gene: -
clone size: -
J gene: TRBJ2-3
CDR3 protein: CATQQGYTDTQYF
CDR3 DNA: TGTGCCACCCAACAGGGATACACAGATACGCAGTATTTT

CDR3 length: 15
V gene: TRBV9
D gene: -
clone size: once
J gene: TRBJ2-3
CDR3 protein: CASSVAGGTTDTQYF
CDR3 DNA: TGTGCCAGCAGCGTAGCTGGCGGGACGACAGATACGCAGTATTTT

CDR3 length: 17
V gene: TRBV7-9
D gene: TRBD2
clone size: -
J gene: TRBJ2-1
CDR3 protein: CASSLGSLAGVYNEQFF
CDR3 DNA: TGTGCCAGCAGCTTAGGGTCCCTAGCGGGGGTTTACAATGAGCAGTTCTTC

CDR3 length: 14
V gene: TRBV5-6
D gene: -
clone size: few
J gene: TRBJ1-5
CDR3 protein: CASSFRGRSQPQHF
CDR3 DNA: TGTGCCAGCAGCTTCAGGGGAAGGAGTCAGCCCCAGCATTTT

CDR3 length: 14
V gene: TRBV19
D gene: TRBD1
clone size: few
J gene: TRBJ1-2
CDR3 protein: CASSIDRGYYGYTF
CDR3 DNA: TGTGCCAGTAGTATTGACAGGGGATACTATGGCTACACCTTC

CDR3 length: 14
V gene: TRBV23-1
D gene: -
clone size: -
J gene: TRBJ2-5
CDR3 protein: CASSGPFGAETQYF
CDR3 DNA: TGCGCCAGCAGCGGCCCGTTTGGGGCCGAGACCCAGTACTTC

CDR3 length: 14
V gene: TRBV6-5
D gene: -
clone size: -
J gene: TRBJ1-5
CDR3 protein: CASSYGGMNQPQHF
CDR3 DNA: TGTGCCAGCAGTTACGGGGGGATGAATCAGCCCCAGCATTTT

CDR3 length: 13
V gene: TRBV28
D gene: TRBD1
clone size: -
J gene: TRBJ1-1
CDR3 protein: CATAGTVNTEAFF
CDR3 DNA: TGTGCCACCGCGGGGACAGTCAACACTGAAGCTTTCTTT

CDR3 length: 16
V gene: TRBV5-1
D gene: TRBD2
clone size: once
J gene: TRBJ2-5
CDR3 protein: CASSSGLAEAQETQYF
CDR3 DNA: TGCGCCAGCAGCTCCGGACTAGCGGAGGCACAAGAGACCCAGTACTTC

CDR3 length: 14
V gene: TRBV30
D gene: -
clone size: -
J gene: TRBJ1-4
CDR3 protein: CAWSETGRVEKLFF
CDR3 DNA: TGTGCCTGGAGTGAAACAGGGCGCGTTGAAAAACTGTTTTTT

CDR3 length: 16
V gene: TRBV13
D gene: -
clone size: -
J gene: TRBJ1-6
CDR3 protein: CASSLGPSGSNSPLHF
CDR3 DNA: TGTGCCAGCAGCTTAGGTCCCTCCGGGAGTAATTCACCCCTCCACTTT

CDR3 length: 14
V gene: TRBV6-1
D gene: TRBD2
clone size: -
J gene: TRBJ2-7
CDR3 protein: CASSLAGVSYEQYF
CDR3 DNA: TGTGCCAGCAGTTTAGCGGGAGTATCCTACGAGCAGTACTTC

CDR3 length: 13
V gene: TRBV28
D gene: -
clone size: -
J gene: TRBJ2-3
CDR3 protein: CASTLPGTDTQYF
CDR3 DNA: TGTGCCAGCACCCTACCCGGCACAGATACGCAGTATTTT

CDR3 length: 13
V gene: TRBV29-1
D gene: TRBD1
clone size: few
J gene: TRBJ1-1
CDR3 protein: CSVGGQLNTEAFF
CDR3 DNA: TGCAGCGTTGGGGGACAGCTGAACACTGAAGCTTTCTTT

CDR3 length: 13
V gene: TRBV7-6
D gene: -
clone size: -
J gene: TRBJ2-5
CDR3 protein: CASSLGGLSRQYF
CDR3 DNA: TGTGCCAGCAGCTTGGGCGGGCTCTCTCGGCAGTACTTC

CDR3 length: 14
V gene: TRBV5-1
D gene: -
clone size: -
J gene: TRBJ2-7
CDR3 protein: CASSLRTGTYEQYF
CDR3 DNA: TGCGCCAGCAGCTTACGGACGGGAACCTACGAGCAGTACTTC

CDR3 length: 12
V gene: TRBV6-5
D gene: -
clone size: -
J gene: TRBJ1-2
CDR3 protein: CATHAGRDGYTF
CDR3 DNA: TGTGCCACGCATGCCGGGAGGGATGGCTACACCTTC

CDR3 length: 11
V gene: TRBV20-1
D gene: -
clone size: -
J gene: TRBJ2-1
CDR3 protein: CSARGGNEQFF
CDR3 DNA: TGCAGTGCTAGAGGAGGCAATGAGCAGTTCTTC

CDR3 length: 16
V gene: TRBV25-1
D gene: -
clone size: -
J gene: TRBJ1-1
CDR3 protein: CASSEFTGGARTEAFF
CDR3 DNA: TGTGCCAGCAGTGAGTTCACTGGGGGGGCGAGGACTGAAGCTTTCTTT

CDR3 length: 15
V gene: TRBV11-2
D gene: TRBD2
clone size: -
J gene: TRBJ2-7
CDR3 protein: CASSLGLAGSYEQYF
CDR3 DNA: TGTGCCAGCAGCTTGGGACTAGCGGGCTCCTACGAGCAGTACTTC

CDR3 length: 15
V gene: TRBV28
D gene: TRBD1
clone size: -
J gene: TRBJ2-3
CDR3 protein: CASSFPNGQGIGRYF
CDR3 DNA: TGTGCCAGCAGTTTCCCCAACGGACAGGGAATTGGGCGGTATTTT

CDR3 length: 12
V gene: TRBV7-9
D gene: -
clone size: -
J gene: TRBJ2-3
CDR3 protein: CASSNLAGTQYF
CDR3 DNA: TGTGCCAGCAGCAACCTAGCTGGAACGCAGTATTTT

CDR3 length: 13
V gene: TRBV14
D gene: -
clone size: -
J gene: TRBJ1-3
CDR3 protein: CASSPGSGNTIYF
CDR3 DNA: TGTGCCAGCAGCCCAGGATCTGGAAACACCATATATTTT

CDR3 length: 15
V gene: TRBV9
D gene: -
clone size: -
J gene: TRBJ1-3
CDR3 protein: CASSPGGRSGNTIYF
CDR3 DNA: TGTGCCAGCAGCCCGGGGGGTAGGTCGGGAAACACCATATATTTT

CDR3 length: 16
V gene: TRBV4-1
D gene: -
clone size: once
J gene: TRBJ1-2
CDR3 protein: CASSPLGAGKDYGYTF
CDR3 DNA: TGCGCCAGCAGCCCCCTTGGGGCAGGTAAGGACTATGGCTACACCTTC

CDR3 length: 14
V gene: TRBV27
D gene: -
clone size: -
J gene: TRBJ2-2
CDR3 protein: CASSLFQGTGELFF
CDR3 DNA: TGTGCCAGCAGTTTATTTCAGGGAACCGGGGAGCTGTTTTTT

CDR3 length: 13
V gene: TRBV5-1
D gene: -
clone size: -
J gene: TRBJ1-1
CDR3 protein: CASSTLQGTEAFF
CDR3 DNA: TGCGCCAGCAGCACCCTACAGGGAACTGAAGCTTTCTTT

CDR3 length: 15
V gene: TRBV6-6
D gene: TRBD1
clone size: few
J gene: TRBJ2-3
CDR3 protein: CASSAGTGGTDTQYF
CDR3 DNA: TGTGCCAGCAGTGCCGGGACAGGGGGCACAGATACGCAGTATTTT

CDR3 length: 14
V gene: TRBV5-1
D gene: -
clone size: -
J gene: TRBJ1-6
CDR3 protein: CASSSAGGNSPLHF
CDR3 DNA: TGCGCCAGCAGCTCGGCTGGAGGGAACTCACCCCTCCACTTT

CDR3 length: 12
V gene: TRBV19
D gene: -
clone size: -
J gene: TRBJ1-2
CDR3 protein: CASRDTNYGYTF
CDR3 DNA: TGTGCCAGTAGGGACACTAACTATGGCTACACCTTC

CDR3 length: 15
V gene: TRBV15
D gene: -
clone size: -
J gene: TRBJ1-5
CDR3 protein: CATSRAGHPNQPQHF
CDR3 DNA: TGTGCCACCAGCAGAGCCGGACACCCCAATCAGCCCCAGCATTTT

CDR3 length: 16
V gene: TRBV5-1
D gene: TRBD2
clone size: -
J gene: TRBJ2-5
CDR3 protein: CASSAGLAGTQETQYF
CDR3 DNA: TGCGCCAGCAGCGCTGGACTAGCGGGCACACAAGAGACCCAGTACTTC

CDR3 length: 14
V gene: TRBV29-1
D gene: TRBD2
clone size: -
J gene: TRBJ2-3
CDR3 protein: CSGGLAASTDTQYF
CDR3 DNA: TGCAGCGGTGGACTAGCGGCTAGCACAGATACGCAGTATTTT

CDR3 length: 16
V gene: TRBV7-3
D gene: TRBD2
clone size: -
J gene: TRBJ2-1
CDR3 protein: CASSLSTSGRGNEQFF
CDR3 DNA: TGTGCCAGCAGCTTGTCAACTAGCGGGAGGGGGAATGAGCAGTTCTTC

CDR3 length: 13
V gene: TRBV13
D gene: -
clone size: few
J gene: TRBJ1-1
CDR3 protein: CASSKGQNTEAFF
CDR3 DNA: TGTGCCAGCAGCAAAGGACAGAACACTGAAGCTTTCTTT

CDR3 length: 13
V gene: TRBV29-1
D gene: -
clone size: -
J gene: TRBJ2-1
CDR3 protein: CSVPGQAYNEQFF
CDR3 DNA: TGCAGCGTTCCGGGACAAGCGTACAATGAGCAGTTCTTC

CDR3 length: 17
V gene: TRBV9
D gene: -
clone size: -
J gene: TRBJ2-3
CDR3 protein: CASSVLRGSIWIDTQYF
CDR3 DNA: TGTGCCAGCAGCGTATTGAGAGGGAGTATCTGGATAGATACGCAGTATTTT

CDR3 length: 14
V gene: TRBV5-1
D gene: TRBD2
clone size: -
J gene: TRBJ2-1
CDR3 protein: CASSPAGEFNEQFF
CDR3 DNA: TGCGCCAGCAGTCCAGCGGGAGAGTTTAATGAGCAGTTCTTC